This entry concerns a single T cell receptor beta chain. This record comes from a study of blood T cell repertoires in COVID-19. Whole-study context: Italy, Spain and the United States were the sources of the convalescent and acute COVID-19 samples. T cells, B-cell-depleted T cells, or PBMCs provided the cDNA or gDNA that served as material.

Only in-frame clones appear in the TCRdb table, and some are missing; sequencing was by immunoSEQ multiplex PCR. The sample shows about 270,000 clones, nearly 85% of them seen only once. J was trimmed by 0 bases and V by 4 bases; bases with no gene match: 6. The CDR3 totals 16 residues. From germline, CDR1 is LGHDT and CDR2 YNNKEL (reference sequence). Source material: peripheral blood. The TCR comes from a human donor in a cohort sampled during active COVID-19. The J gene is TRBJ1-3, the V gene TRBV3-1 (or the pseudogene TRBV3-2); TRBD1 matches 7 bases. For the CDR3, the DNA is TGTGCCAGCAGCCCCCGGACAGGCCCCTCTGGAAACACCATATATTTT. This encodes CASSPRTGPSGNTIYF.